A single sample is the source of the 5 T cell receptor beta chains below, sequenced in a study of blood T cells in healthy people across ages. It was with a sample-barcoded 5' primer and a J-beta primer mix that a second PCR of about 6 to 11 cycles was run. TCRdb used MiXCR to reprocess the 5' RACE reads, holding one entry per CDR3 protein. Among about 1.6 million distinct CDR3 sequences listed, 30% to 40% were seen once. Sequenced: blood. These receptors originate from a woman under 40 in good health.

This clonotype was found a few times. CDR3 in amino acids: CASSYHSSSYEQYF. The CDR3 DNA sequence: TGTGCCAGCAGTTACCATTCCAGCTCCTACGAGCAGTACTTC. This rearrangement joins TRBV6-2 or TRBV6-3 to TRBJ2-7, with unresolved D. With 2 bases removed from V and 0 bases from J, the gap between germline ends came to 8 bases. CDR1 and CDR2 from the germline V gene are MNHEY and SVGEGT. The CDR3 length is 14 residues.

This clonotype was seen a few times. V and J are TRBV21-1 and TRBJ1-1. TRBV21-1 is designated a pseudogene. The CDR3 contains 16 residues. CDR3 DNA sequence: TGTGCCAGCAGCAAAGAGAGGCAGGTGGGGAACACTGAAGCTTTCTTT. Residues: CASSKERQVGNTEAFF.

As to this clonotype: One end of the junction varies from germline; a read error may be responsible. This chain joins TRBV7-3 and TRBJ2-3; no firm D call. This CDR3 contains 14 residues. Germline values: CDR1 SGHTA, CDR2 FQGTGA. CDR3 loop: CANSLTAPPDTQYF. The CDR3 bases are TGTGCCAACAGCTTAACGGCCCCCCCCGATACGCAGTATTTT.

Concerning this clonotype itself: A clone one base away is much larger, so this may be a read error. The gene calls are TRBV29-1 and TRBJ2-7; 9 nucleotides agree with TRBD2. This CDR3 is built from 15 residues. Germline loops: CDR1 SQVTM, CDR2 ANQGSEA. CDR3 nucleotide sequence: TGCAGCGTTGCCGAAACTAGCGGGCCCTCCTGCGAGCAGTACTTC. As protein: CSVAETSGPSCEQYF.

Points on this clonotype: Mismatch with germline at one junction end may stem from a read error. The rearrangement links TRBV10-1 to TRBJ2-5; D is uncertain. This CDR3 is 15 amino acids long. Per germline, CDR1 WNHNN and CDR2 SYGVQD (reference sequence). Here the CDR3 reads CASSESGTSSYEQYF. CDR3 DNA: TGCGCCAGCAGTGAGTCGGGAACCAGCAGCTACGAGCAGTACTTT.